Below, 15 T cell receptor beta chains from the same sample are listed, as sequenced in a study of tissue T cells after allogeneic stem cell transplantation. Only in-frame clones appear in the TCRdb table, and some are missing; sequencing was by immunoSEQ multiplex PCR. The sample has about 3,700 clones; approximately 58% are singletons. Material: tissue from the ileum, obtained at autopsy. Source of these receptors: a male donor aged 60 or over with lung cancer.

The table lists this clone with a few counts. This rearrangement joins TRBV5-4 to TRBJ1-6, with 10 bases lining up with TRBD1. Germline V gene lookup returns CDR1 SGHNT and CDR2 YYREEE (reference sequence). The CDR3 is 14 amino acids. With 4 bases clipped from V and 9 bases from J, the junction kept 4 bases outside the gene matches. The CDR3 nucleotides read TGTGCCAGCAGCCTCCGGGACAGGGGTTCACCCCTCCACTTT. As protein: CASSLRDRGSPLHF.

This clone has just a few counts. This chain links TRBV2 with TRBJ2-2, with D perhaps TRBD1 (5 bases). CDR1 is SNHLY, CDR2 FYNNEI, per germline. This CDR3 is built from 13 residues. V gave up 6 bases and J gave up 1 base, with 6 bases separating them. CDR3 loop: CASSTGNTGELFF. DNA of the CDR3: TGTGCCAGCAGCACAGGGAACACCGGGGAGCTGTTTTTT.

The chain uses TRBV19 and TRBJ1-4; possibly TRBD1 for D (6 bases). The CDR3 sequence is 15 residues long. Trimming shortened V by 7 bases and J by 6 bases, and 18 bases separated the two germline ends. Per germline, CDR1 LNHDA and CDR2 SQIVND (reference sequence). CDR3 nucleotides: TGTGCCAGTACCACCCTCCGGGACAAAGATGAAAAACTGTTTTTT. It translates to CASTTLRDKDEKLFF.

By its share, this clone is medium-sized. The chain links TRBV5-1 to TRBJ2-5; 7 nucleotides match TRBD1. The CDR3 has 15 residues. CDR1 SGHRS and CDR2 YFSETQ come from the germline V gene. V lost 3 bases, J lost 5 bases, and 10 bases stayed unmatched. The DNA for the CDR3 is TGCGCCAGCAGCTCTCGACTTACAGGGGATGAGACCCAGTACTTC. This encodes CASSSRLTGDETQYF.

The V and J genes are TRBV2 and TRBJ2-1; D is uncertain. The CDR3 is made up of 12 amino acids. CDR1 and CDR2 from the germline V gene are SNHLY and FYNNEI. V lost 2 bases to trimming and J lost 8 bases, with 7 bases between them. The CDR3 spells CASSEQIDEQFF. The CDR3, as DNA: TGTGCCAGCAGTGAACAGATCGATGAGCAGTTCTTC.

This sequence joins TRBV2 and TRBJ2-7; D uncertain. The germline V and J ends were trimmed by 6 bases and 1 base, with 7 bases remaining between them. Looked up from germline, CDR1 is SNHLY and CDR2 is FYNNEI. CDR3 length: 12 amino acids. CDR3 protein: CASRGYSYEQYF. The CDR3 coding sequence is TGTGCCAGCAGGGGATATTCCTACGAGCAGTACTTC.

This clone has only a few counts. The V and J genes are TRBV30 and TRBJ1-2, with TRBD1 matching 12 bases. Trimming at V came to 2 bases and at J to 8 bases, leaving 6 bases not matched to a gene. The CDR3 has 14 residues. Germline-derived CDR1 and CDR2 are GTSNPN and SVGIG (reference sequence). The CDR3 DNA is TGTGCCTGGAGTCCGGGACAGGGGGCGGAAGGCTACACCTTC. Translating gives CAWSPGQGAEGYTF.

About this clone: Other DNA sequences in this specimen translate into the identical CDR3. This rearrangement joins TRBV27 to TRBJ2-7; a weak D match, TRBD1 (5 bases). Germline CDR1 is MNHEY and CDR2 is SMNVEV (reference sequence). CDR3 size: 15 residues. The ends were cut back, 0 bases at V and 4 bases at J, with 13 bases in the middle. In nucleotides, the CDR3 is TGTGCCAGCAGTTTATCCCAGGGCCAACGATACGAGCAGTACTTC. Residues: CASSLSQGQRYEQYF.

This clone was recorded once. Relative to the germline gene, one junction end is altered; a read error may explain this. Other DNA sequences in the same sample also yield this CDR3. This chain connects TRBV30 to TRBJ1-2, with no clear D. The CDR3 is made up of 11 amino acids. The germline gives CDR1 GTSNPN, CDR2 SVGIG (reference sequence). DNA for the CDR3: TGTGCCTGGAGTAACAGATATGGCTACACTTTC. Translated, it gives CAWSNRYGYTF.

The chain joins TRBV6-5 to TRBJ2-7; D gene uncertain. Trimming left V 2 bases short and J 4 bases short, with 9 bases between. The germline V gene encodes CDR1 MNHEY and CDR2 SVGAGI. The CDR3 runs to 13 residues. CDR3 loop: CASSYAPDYEQYF. DNA of the CDR3: TGTGCCAGCAGTTACGCGCCGGATTACGAGCAGTACTTC.

This clone was seen only a few times. This chain connects TRBV5-1 to TRBJ2-1; 11 bases match TRBD2. The CDR3 length is 15 residues. In germline, CDR1 is SGHRS, CDR2 YFSETQ. Losses at the gene ends were 0 bases for V and 9 bases for J; bases not matched to a gene: 5. CDR3 DNA sequence: TGCGCCAGCAGCTTGGATAGCGGGGGGGCTGGTGAGCAGTTCTTC. The encoded protein is CASSLDSGGAGEQFF.

This clone has more than one count but fewer than ten. This chain's CDR3 is CASRRQGNQPQHF. The CDR3, as DNA: TGTGCCAGCAGAAGACAGGGTAATCAGCCCCAGCATTTT. The rearrangement uses TRBV27 and TRBJ1-5; TRBD1 matches at 7 bases. The J segment lost 4 bases and the V segment lost 6 bases, leaving 3 bases of the junction unmatched. There are 13 residues in the CDR3. CDR1 and CDR2 (germline): MNHEY, SMNVEV (reference sequence).

The rearrangement joins TRBV24-1 to TRBJ2-1; D possibly corresponds to TRBD1 (5 bases). The germline V and J ends were trimmed by 4 bases and 8 bases, with 23 bases remaining between them. CDR1 KGHDR and CDR2 SFDVKD come from the germline V gene. The CDR3 runs 17 residues. CDR3 DNA: TGTGCCACCAGTGAAGATAGGGGTGCGTCCCGGATCGATGAGCAGTTCTTC. This sequence encodes CATSEDRGASRIDEQFF.

The genes are TRBV7-2 and TRBJ1-5; D possibly corresponds to TRBD1 (5 bases). Germline V gene data show CDR1 as SGHTA and CDR2 as FQGNSA. Trimming shortened V by 1 base and J by 6 bases, and 13 bases separated the two germline ends. The CDR3 length is 15 residues. In DNA form, the CDR3 reads TGTGCCAGCAGCTTAGGGCAGGGAGGGAGTCAGCCCCAGCATTTT. Protein: CASSLGQGGSQPQHF. Complete variable domain (other parts from reference TRBV7-2 and TRBJ1-5): GAGVSQSPSNKVTEKGKDVELRCDPISGHTALYWYRQSLGQGLEFLIYFQGNSAPDKSGLPSDRFSAERTGGSVSTLTIQRTQQEDSAVYLCASSLGQGGSQPQHFGDGTRLSIL.

This clone has only a few counts. The rearrangement uses TRBV7-3 and TRBJ2-5, with 9 positions matching TRBD1. CDR3 size: 15 residues. The V and J ends lost 5 bases and 5 bases, in that order; junction bases with no gene match: 9. Per the germline V gene, CDR1 is SGHTA and CDR2 is FQGTGA. CDR3: CASSPTGTGRETQYF. CDR3 bases: TGTGCCAGCAGCCCGACCGGGACAGGGCGTGAGACCCAGTACTTC.